The 4 T cell receptor beta chains below come from one sample, sequenced in a study of cytomegalovirus exposure and HLA in healthy donors. The PCR had 60 Vbeta and 13 Jbeta primers. Sequenced by immunoSEQ multiplex PCR; TCRdb stores in-frame clones only, minus some. The sample holds 89,000 or so clones; 84% are singletons and the top ten take 4.5% to 7%. Source material: PBMCs. The receptors shown here come from a woman aged 18-30 years in good health and CMV-seropositive.

The chain uses TRBV14 and TRBJ1-1; 7 nucleotides match TRBD1. Germline V lookup: CDR1 SGHDN, CDR2 FVKESK. CDR3 length: 19 residues. V was clipped by 2 bases and J by 1 base; unmatched bases: 16. CDR3 amino acids: CASSQFQPPGGRENTEAFF. In DNA form, the CDR3 reads TGTGCCAGCAGCCAATTTCAACCACCAGGGGGAAGGGAGAACACTGAAGCTTTCTTT.

This clone is a singleton in its sample. The chain is built from TRBV25-1 and TRBJ2-5; 11 bases fit TRBD2. The CDR3 is 15 residues long. The germline V gene encodes CDR1 MGHDK and CDR2 SYGVNS. Trimming cost V 1 base and J 4 bases; bases outside gene matches: 2. CDR3 region: CASSELAGGLETQYF. The CDR3 DNA reads TGTGCCAGCAGTGAATTAGCGGGAGGGCTAGAGACCCAGTACTTC.

This clone was observed a single time. The V gene is TRBV6-5, the J gene TRBJ2-1; 10 bases are shared with TRBD2. V gave up 5 bases and J gave up 6 bases; unmatched junction bases: 7. Germline CDR1 MNHEY, CDR2 SVGAGI. CDR3 size: 15 residues. Written as DNA, the CDR3 is TGTGCCAGCAGTAAAGGACTAGCGGAAAGCAATGAGCAGTTCTTC. Translated: CASSKGLAESNEQFF.

This chain links TRBV19 with TRBJ2-2, with no clear D. The CDR3 has 14 residues. The germline gives CDR1 LNHDA, CDR2 SQIVND (reference sequence). V was trimmed by 0 bases and J by 6 bases, leaving 8 bases between them. The CDR3 sequence: CASSIDRSAGELFF. CDR3 coding DNA: TGTGCCAGTAGTATAGATCGTTCGGCCGGGGAGCTGTTTTTT.